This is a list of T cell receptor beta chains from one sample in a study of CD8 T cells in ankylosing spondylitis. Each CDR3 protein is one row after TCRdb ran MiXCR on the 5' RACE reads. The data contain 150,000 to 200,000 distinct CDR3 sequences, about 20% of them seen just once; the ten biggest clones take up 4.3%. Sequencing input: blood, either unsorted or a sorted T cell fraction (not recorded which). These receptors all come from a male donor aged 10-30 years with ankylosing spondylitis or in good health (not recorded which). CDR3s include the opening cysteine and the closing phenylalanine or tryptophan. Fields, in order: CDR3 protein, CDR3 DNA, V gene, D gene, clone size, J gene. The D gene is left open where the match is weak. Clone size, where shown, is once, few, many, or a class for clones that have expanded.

CDR3aa: CASKAGGLWNIQYF
CDR3nt: TGTGCCAGCAAAGCAGGGGGTCTGTGGAACATTCAGTACTTC
v_gene: TRBV2
d_gene: TRBD1
abundance: many
j_gene: TRBJ2-4

CDR3aa: CASRPRGYSYEQYF
CDR3nt: TGTGCCAGCAGGCCAAGGGGTTACTCCTACGAGCAGTACTTC
v_gene: TRBV7-3
d_gene: -
abundance: many
j_gene: TRBJ2-7

CDR3aa: CSAGWNGEPSHEQYF
CDR3nt: TGCAGTGCCGGATGGAACGGGGAACCTAGTCACGAGCAGTACTTC
v_gene: TRBV20-1
d_gene: -
abundance: -
j_gene: TRBJ2-7

CDR3aa: CASSLAPRRGKVTQYF
CDR3nt: TGTGCCAGCAGCTTAGCCCCCCGAAGGGGGAAGGTGACGCAGTATTTT
v_gene: TRBV11-2
d_gene: -
abundance: many
j_gene: TRBJ2-3

CDR3aa: CASMNRDTGELFF
CDR3nt: TGTGCCAGCATGAACCGTGACACCGGGGAGCTGTTTTTT
v_gene: TRBV7-3
d_gene: -
abundance: -
j_gene: TRBJ2-2

CDR3aa: CASSQDVVGFNEQFF
CDR3nt: TGCGCCAGCAGCCAAGATGTGGTAGGGTTTAATGAGCAGTTCTTC
v_gene: TRBV4-1
d_gene: -
abundance: many
j_gene: TRBJ2-1

CDR3aa: CASSPGNPGAYEQYF
CDR3nt: TGTGCCAGCAGCCCAGGGAACCCCGGGGCCTACGAGCAGTACTTC
v_gene: TRBV7-2
d_gene: -
abundance: -
j_gene: TRBJ2-7

CDR3aa: CSATNSGRALNEQFF
CDR3nt: TGCAGTGCTACAAATAGCGGGAGGGCGTTGAATGAGCAGTTCTTC
v_gene: TRBV20-1
d_gene: TRBD2
abundance: once
j_gene: TRBJ2-1

CDR3aa: CASSMPTSGGTDTQYF
CDR3nt: TGCGCCAGCAGCATGCCGACTAGCGGGGGCACAGATACGCAGTATTTT
v_gene: TRBV5-1
d_gene: TRBD2
abundance: many
j_gene: TRBJ2-3

CDR3aa: CASNPGRYTGELFF
CDR3nt: TGTGCCAGTAATCCAGGCAGGTACACCGGGGAGCTGTTTTTT
v_gene: TRBV19
d_gene: -
abundance: many
j_gene: TRBJ2-2

CDR3aa: CASQTGTNTEAFF
CDR3nt: TGTGCCAGCCAAACAGGGACGAACACTGAAGCTTTCTTT
v_gene: TRBV25-1
d_gene: -
abundance: many
j_gene: TRBJ1-1

CDR3aa: CASSRGDAYGYTF
CDR3nt: TGTGCCAGCTCTAGGGGCGATGCCTATGGCTACACCTTC
v_gene: TRBV6-1
d_gene: -
abundance: many
j_gene: TRBJ1-2

CDR3aa: CASSLWTGSDPYEQYF
CDR3nt: TGTGCCAGCAGTTTATGGACAGGGTCTGACCCCTACGAGCAGTACTTC
v_gene: TRBV27
d_gene: TRBD1
abundance: many
j_gene: TRBJ2-7

CDR3aa: CASSLGGLADEQFF
CDR3nt: TGTGCCAGCAGCTTAGGCGGACTAGCCGATGAGCAGTTCTTC
v_gene: TRBV11-2
d_gene: TRBD2
abundance: many
j_gene: TRBJ2-1

CDR3aa: CASSGQGTYNEQFF
CDR3nt: TGTGCCAGCAGCGGACAGGGGACCTACAATGAGCAGTTCTTC
v_gene: TRBV12-3/TRBV12-4
d_gene: TRBD1
abundance: many
j_gene: TRBJ2-1

CDR3aa: CASSHLGQGRVLAGVSNEQFF
CDR3nt: TGTGCCAGCAGCCATCTCGGACAGGGCCGGGTGCTAGCGGGAGTATCGAATGAGCAGTTCTTC
v_gene: TRBV7-9
d_gene: TRBD2
abundance: many
j_gene: TRBJ2-1

CDR3aa: CASSPRWELYNEQFF
CDR3nt: TGTGCCAGCAGTCCCAGGTGGGAGCTATACAATGAGCAGTTCTTC
v_gene: TRBV6-2/TRBV6-3
d_gene: -
abundance: many
j_gene: TRBJ2-1

CDR3aa: CASNDRVRYEQYF
CDR3nt: TGTGCCAGCAATGACAGGGTTCGGTACGAGCAGTACTTC
v_gene: TRBV6-6
d_gene: TRBD1
abundance: -
j_gene: TRBJ2-7